A selection of T cell receptor beta chains follows, all from one sample in a study of blood T cell repertoires in COVID-19. Sequenced by immunoSEQ multiplex PCR; TCRdb stores in-frame clones only, minus some. Here the sample spans 200,000 to 250,000 clones, just over 85% being singletons. The sample was peripheral blood. The receptors shown here come from a man older than 75 with acute or convalescent COVID-19. CDR3s include the opening cysteine and the closing phenylalanine or tryptophan. Each record gives: CDR3 DNA, CDR3 protein, clone size, V gene, J gene, D gene. The D gene is left open where the match is weak. Expanded clones get a size class; other rows say once, few or many, or leave the size out.

TGTGCCTGGATGGTAGGAGTAGGGCAGTTCTTC,CAWMVGVGQFF,NA,TRBV30,TRBJ2-1,NA
TGTGCCAGCAGGTTAGGACAGGGTGCGACCCAGTACTTC,CASRLGQGATQYF,NA,TRBV27,TRBJ2-5,TRBD1
TGTGCCAGCAGCTTAAGGGAGAGCTCCTATAATTCACCCCTCCACTTT,CASSLRESSYNSPLHF,once,TRBV11-3,TRBJ1-6,NA
TGTGCCAGCAGCTTGGGAGGCGGGGTCTCTGGGGCCAACGTCCTGACTTTC,CASSLGGGVSGANVLTF,NA,TRBV5-4,TRBJ2-6,NA
TGCGCCAGCAGCCCGGGGAGGTCCCTCCCTGAAGCTTTCTTT,CASSPGRSLPEAFF,NA,TRBV10-1,TRBJ1-1,NA
TGTGCCACCCGGGACAGGGGGTTTGAAGCTTTCTTT,CATRDRGFEAFF,once,TRBV6-5,TRBJ1-1,TRBD1
TGTGCCAGCAGCTCAATGCCATTAGCGGGAGGGTTAAATGAGCAGTTCTTC,CASSSMPLAGGLNEQFF,few,TRBV7-3,TRBJ2-1,TRBD2
TGTGCCATCAGTGACTCCAGACAGGGCAATCAGCCCCAGCATTTT,CAISDSRQGNQPQHF,NA,TRBV10-3,TRBJ1-5,NA
TGTGCCAGTAGTGCCGACAGGGTCGGCGGCTACACCTTC,CASSADRVGGYTF,NA,TRBV19,TRBJ1-2,TRBD1
TGTGCCAGCAGCTTAGGACACCCCAGGGAAAAACTGTTTTTT,CASSLGHPREKLFF,NA,TRBV7-9,TRBJ1-4,NA
TGTGCCACCAGTGATGGCCCCGGCGCAGGGGGCTTACCAGATACGCAGTATTTT,CATSDGPGAGGLPDTQYF,NA,TRBV24-1,TRBJ2-3,TRBD1
TGTGCCAGCTCACCGATGGTACTAGCGGGAGGGACTAGCACAGATACGCAGTATTTT,CASSPMVLAGGTSTDTQYF,NA,TRBV18,TRBJ2-3,TRBD2
TGTGCCAGCCGCGAATCTGGGGCCAACGTCCTGACTTTC,CASRESGANVLTF,few,TRBV28,TRBJ2-6,NA
TGTGCCAGCAGCCCACAGGGTAGAAACGATTATGGCTACACCTTC,CASSPQGRNDYGYTF,NA,TRBV7-3,TRBJ1-2,NA
TGTGCCAGCAGCCAGGGACAGCTCTATGGCTACACCTTC,CASSQGQLYGYTF,NA,TRBV7-9,TRBJ1-2,TRBD1
TGTGCCAGCAGTAGGGGACAGGGGCACTATGGCTACACCTTC,CASSRGQGHYGYTF,NA,TRBV27,TRBJ1-2,TRBD1
TGTGCCAGCAGTCCACGACGGGGACAGGGACTCTACGAGCAGTACTTC,CASSPRRGQGLYEQYF,NA,TRBV27,TRBJ2-7,TRBD1
TGTGCCAGCAGCTTATCTAGCGGAGGCTACAATGAGCAGTTCTTC,CASSLSSGGYNEQFF,NA,TRBV7-2,TRBJ2-1,TRBD2
TGTGCCATAGGACAGTCGAACACCGGGGAGCTGTTTTTT,CAIGQSNTGELFF,once,TRBV10-3,TRBJ2-2,NA
TGTGCCAGCAGCCCATGGACAGGGACTCAAGAGACCCAGTACTTC,CASSPWTGTQETQYF,once,TRBV11-2,TRBJ2-5,TRBD1
TGTGCCAGCGGGAAAGACAGCAACACTGAAGCTTTCTTT,CASGKDSNTEAFF,NA,TRBV2,TRBJ1-1,NA
TGTGCCACCAGCAGCCATACAGGGTATGCTTTCTTT,CATSSHTGYAFF,NA,TRBV15,TRBJ1-1,NA
TGTGCCAGCAGCTCGTATACTAGCACAGATACGCAGTATTTT,CASSSYTSTDTQYF,few,TRBV7-2,TRBJ2-3,NA
TGTGCCAGCAGCTCGGACACCTGGGGGGCCGGGGAGCTGTTTTTT,CASSSDTWGAGELFF,NA,TRBV5-6,TRBJ2-2,NA
TGTGCCAGCACCAGGGACAGTGAAGAGACCCAGTACTTC,CASTRDSEETQYF,NA,TRBV12-3/TRBV12-4,TRBJ2-5,TRBD1
TGCGCCAGCAAGGACAGGAGGCTATTGGCGAACTATGGCTACACCTTC,CASKDRRLLANYGYTF,NA,TRBV10-1,TRBJ1-2,TRBD1
TGTGCCAGCAGTTACACAGCGGGCACAGATACGCAGTATTTT,CASSYTAGTDTQYF,NA,TRBV6-2/TRBV6-3,TRBJ2-3,NA
TGTGCCAGCAGTTACGCCAGCGGGGCCAATGAGCAGTTCTTC,CASSYASGANEQFF,NA,TRBV6-5,TRBJ2-1,TRBD2
TGTGCCAGTAGTATAGTCGGGGCGGGAGTAGAGACCGGGGAGCTGTTTTTT,CASSIVGAGVETGELFF,NA,TRBV19,TRBJ2-2,TRBD2
TGTGCCAGCAGTTTATATGGGGCGACAGTTGGCTACACCTTC,CASSLYGATVGYTF,once,TRBV28,TRBJ1-2,NA
TGTGCCAGCAGTGAATCGGGGGCCTACAATGAGCAGTTCTTC,CASSESGAYNEQFF,NA,TRBV25-1,TRBJ2-1,NA
TGCGCCAGCAGCTTGGGTCAGTACACCGGGGAGCTGTTTTTT,CASSLGQYTGELFF,NA,TRBV5-1,TRBJ2-2,NA
TGTGCCAGCAGCTTAGCCGGGAGCTTCTACGAGCAGTACTTC,CASSLAGSFYEQYF,NA,TRBV5-6,TRBJ2-7,NA
TGTGCCAGCAGCATCGGGGGGGGAGAGAACACTGAAGCTTTCTTT,CASSIGGGENTEAFF,NA,TRBV28,TRBJ1-1,NA
TGTGCCAGCAGTGACCAGCAGGGAAGCACAGATACGCAGTATTTT,CASSDQQGSTDTQYF,medium-sized,TRBV6-4,TRBJ2-3,NA
TGTGCCAGCAGCACAGACAGGGGGCGCTTCTCCGATACGCAGTATTTT,CASSTDRGRFSDTQYF,NA,TRBV14,TRBJ2-3,TRBD1
TGTGCCAGTAGTATTGACAGGGGAGAGACCCAGTACTTC,CASSIDRGETQYF,NA,TRBV19,TRBJ2-5,TRBD1
TGTGCCAGCAGCGTAGGGCCTAGCGGGAGTTACGAGCAGTACTTC,CASSVGPSGSYEQYF,NA,TRBV9,TRBJ2-7,TRBD2
TGTGCCAGCAGCACAGGGTCAGGCTCTGGAAACACCATATATTTT,CASSTGSGSGNTIYF,NA,TRBV6-5,TRBJ1-3,NA
TGTGCCAGCAGTATTACCGGGACACCAAGGGCCCTCCACTTT,CASSITGTPRALHF,NA,TRBV27,TRBJ1-6,NA
TGCGCCAGCAGTGGACAGGGGCCGGAGACCCAGTACTTC,CASSGQGPETQYF,NA,TRBV10-2,TRBJ2-5,TRBD1